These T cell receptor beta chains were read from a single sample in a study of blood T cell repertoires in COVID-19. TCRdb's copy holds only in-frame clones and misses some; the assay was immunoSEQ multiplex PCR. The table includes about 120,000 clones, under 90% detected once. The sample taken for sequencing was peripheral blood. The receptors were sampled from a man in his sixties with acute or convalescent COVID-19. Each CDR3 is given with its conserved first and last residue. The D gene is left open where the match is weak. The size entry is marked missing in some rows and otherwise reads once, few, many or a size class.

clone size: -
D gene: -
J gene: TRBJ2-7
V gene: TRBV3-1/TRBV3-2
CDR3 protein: CASSPRAGIYEQYF
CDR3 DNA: TGTGCCAGCAGTCCCCGGGCAGGGATCTACGAGCAGTACTTC

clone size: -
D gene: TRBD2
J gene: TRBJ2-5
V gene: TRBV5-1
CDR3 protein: CASSFGGRKETQYF
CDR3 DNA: TGCGCCAGCAGCTTCGGCGGGAGAAAAGAGACCCAGTACTTC

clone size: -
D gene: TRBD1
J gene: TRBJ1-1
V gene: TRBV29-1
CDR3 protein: CSVGTETEAFF
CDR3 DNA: TGCAGCGTGGGGACAGAGACTGAAGCTTTCTTT

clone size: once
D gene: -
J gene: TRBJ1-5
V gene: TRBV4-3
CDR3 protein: CASSQVRYGNQPQHF
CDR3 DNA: TGCGCCAGCAGCCAAGTCCGTTATGGCAATCAGCCCCAGCATTTT

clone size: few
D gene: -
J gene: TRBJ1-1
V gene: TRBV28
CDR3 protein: CASTLNPGNTEAFF
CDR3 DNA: TGTGCCAGCACACTGAATCCAGGGAACACTGAAGCTTTCTTT

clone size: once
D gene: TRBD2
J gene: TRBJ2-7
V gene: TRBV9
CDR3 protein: CASSVAAGAGREEQYF
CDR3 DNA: TGTGCCAGCAGCGTAGCAGCGGGAGCGGGTCGCGAAGAGCAGTACTTC

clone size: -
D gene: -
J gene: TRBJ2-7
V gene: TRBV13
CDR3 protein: CASSRLGVGSSYEQYF
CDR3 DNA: TGTGCCAGCAGCCGTCTCGGGGTCGGTAGCTCCTACGAGCAGTACTTC

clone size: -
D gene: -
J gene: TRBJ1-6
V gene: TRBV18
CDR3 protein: CASSASDSGNNSPLHF
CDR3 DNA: TGTGCCAGCTCAGCTAGCGACAGCGGCAATAATTCACCCCTCCACTTT

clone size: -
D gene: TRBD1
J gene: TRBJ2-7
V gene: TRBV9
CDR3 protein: CASSVSGGHAEQYF
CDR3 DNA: TGTGCCAGCAGCGTTTCAGGGGGCCACGCCGAGCAGTACTTC

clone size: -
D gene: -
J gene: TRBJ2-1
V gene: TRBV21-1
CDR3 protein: CASSKAGGRRYNEQFF
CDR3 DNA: TGTGCCAGCAGCAAAGCCGGCGGGAGAAGGTACAATGAGCAGTTCTTC

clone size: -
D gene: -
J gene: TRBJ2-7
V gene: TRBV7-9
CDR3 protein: CASSLTGDLPYEQYF
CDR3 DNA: TGTGCCAGCAGCCTTACAGGCGATTTACCCTACGAGCAGTACTTC

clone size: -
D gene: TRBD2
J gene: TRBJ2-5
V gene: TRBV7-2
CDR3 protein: CASSLQVAASGSETQYF
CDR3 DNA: TGTGCCAGCAGCTTACAAGTGGCAGCCAGCGGGAGCGAGACCCAGTACTTC

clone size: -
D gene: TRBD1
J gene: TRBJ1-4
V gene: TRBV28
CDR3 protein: CASNFRTGNEKLFF
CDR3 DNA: TGTGCCAGCAACTTTCGGACAGGGAACGAAAAACTGTTTTTT

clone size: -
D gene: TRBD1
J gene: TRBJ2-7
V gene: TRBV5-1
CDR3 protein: CASSPGQGLDEQYF
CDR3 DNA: TGCGCCAGCAGCCCCGGACAGGGCTTAGACGAGCAGTACTTC

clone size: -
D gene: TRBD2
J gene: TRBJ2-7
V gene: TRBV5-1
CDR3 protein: CASSLGSGTRTSREQYF
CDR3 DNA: TGCGCCAGCAGCTTGGGGTCAGGGACTAGGACGTCGAGGGAGCAGTACTTC

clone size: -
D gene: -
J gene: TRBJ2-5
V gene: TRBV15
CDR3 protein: CATSRDPQGPQETQYF
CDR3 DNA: TGTGCCACCAGCAGAGATCCACAGGGACCTCAAGAGACCCAGTACTTC

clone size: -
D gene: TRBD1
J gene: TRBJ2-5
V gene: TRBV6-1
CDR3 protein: CASSDGTGRETQYF
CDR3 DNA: TGTGCCAGCAGTGATGGGACAGGGCGGGAGACCCAGTACTTC

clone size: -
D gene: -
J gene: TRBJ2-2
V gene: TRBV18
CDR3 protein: CASSPSTFRPGELFF
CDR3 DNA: TGTGCCAGCTCACCGAGTACCTTCAGGCCCGGGGAGCTGTTTTTT

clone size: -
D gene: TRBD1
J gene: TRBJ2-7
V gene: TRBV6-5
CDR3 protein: CASSNRGIHEQYF
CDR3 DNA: TGTGCCAGCAGTAACAGGGGGATCCACGAGCAGTACTTC

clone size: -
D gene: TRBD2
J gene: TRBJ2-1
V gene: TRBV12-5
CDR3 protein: CASGFAPSSGSHNEQFF
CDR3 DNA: TGTGCTAGTGGTTTCGCCCCATCTAGCGGCAGTCACAATGAGCAGTTCTTC

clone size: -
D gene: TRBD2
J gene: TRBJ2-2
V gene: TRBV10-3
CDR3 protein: CAISLWTSGGKWELFF
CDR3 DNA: TGTGCCATCAGCCTCTGGACTAGCGGGGGCAAGTGGGAGCTGTTTTTT

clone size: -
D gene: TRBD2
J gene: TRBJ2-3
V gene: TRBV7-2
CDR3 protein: CASSRTSGRGRTDTQYF
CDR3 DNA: TGTGCCAGCAGCCGGACTAGCGGGAGAGGTAGGACAGATACGCAGTATTTT

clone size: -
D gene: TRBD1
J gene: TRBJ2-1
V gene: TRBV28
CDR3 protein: CASSPGQGEFKEQFF
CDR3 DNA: TGTGCCAGCAGTCCCGGACAGGGGGAATTTAAGGAGCAGTTCTTC

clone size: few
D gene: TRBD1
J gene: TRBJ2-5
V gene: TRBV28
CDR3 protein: CASSLRGGRGRGKTQYF
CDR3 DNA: TGTGCCAGCAGTTTAAGAGGGGGCAGGGGGCGCGGAAAGACCCAGTACTTC

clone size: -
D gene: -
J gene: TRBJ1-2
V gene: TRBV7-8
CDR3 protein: CASSPTTVISYGYTF
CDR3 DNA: TGTGCCAGCAGCCCCACGACAGTTATCTCGTATGGCTACACCTTC

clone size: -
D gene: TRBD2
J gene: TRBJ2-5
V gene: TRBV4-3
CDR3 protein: CASSQGGGGEETQYF
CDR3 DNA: TGCGCCAGCAGCCAAGGGGGGGGAGGCGAGGAGACCCAGTACTTC

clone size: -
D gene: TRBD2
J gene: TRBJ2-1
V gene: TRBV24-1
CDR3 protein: CATSDLVRGGNEQFF
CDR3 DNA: TGTGCCACCAGTGATTTGGTACGGGGAGGGAATGAGCAGTTCTTC

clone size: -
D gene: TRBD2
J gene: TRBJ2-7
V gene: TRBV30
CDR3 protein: CAWQASGRYEQYF
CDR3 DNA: TGTGCCTGGCAGGCTAGCGGGAGGTACGAGCAGTACTTC

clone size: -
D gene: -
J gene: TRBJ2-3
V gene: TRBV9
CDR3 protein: CASSVLRERSTDTQYF
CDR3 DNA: TGTGCCAGCAGCGTACTCCGGGAGCGTAGCACAGATACGCAGTATTTT

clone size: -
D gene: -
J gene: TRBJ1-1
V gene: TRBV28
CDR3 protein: CASMNPPGLRNTEAFF
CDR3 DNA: TGTGCCAGCATGAACCCCCCGGGGTTAAGGAACACTGAAGCTTTCTTT

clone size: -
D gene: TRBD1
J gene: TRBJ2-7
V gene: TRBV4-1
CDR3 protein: CASSRQGVPTYEQYF
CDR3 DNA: TGCGCCAGCAGCCGGCAGGGGGTCCCCACCTACGAGCAGTACTTC

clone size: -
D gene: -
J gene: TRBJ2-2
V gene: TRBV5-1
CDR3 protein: CASSFGIFTGELFF
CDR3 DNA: TGCGCCAGCAGCTTCGGGATCTTCACCGGGGAGCTGTTTTTT

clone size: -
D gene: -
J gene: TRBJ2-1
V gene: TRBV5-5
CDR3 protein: CASSFALGSGNNEQFF
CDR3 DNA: TGTGCCAGCAGCTTCGCGCTGGGGTCGGGGAACAATGAGCAGTTCTTC

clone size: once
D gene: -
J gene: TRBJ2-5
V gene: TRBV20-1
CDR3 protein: CSASEIGGGAETQYF
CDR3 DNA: TGCAGTGCTAGTGAAATCGGCGGGGGCGCGGAGACCCAGTACTTC

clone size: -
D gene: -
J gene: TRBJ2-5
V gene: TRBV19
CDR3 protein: CASSFQGETQYF
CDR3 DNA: TGTGCCAGTAGTTTCCAGGGAGAGACCCAGTACTTC

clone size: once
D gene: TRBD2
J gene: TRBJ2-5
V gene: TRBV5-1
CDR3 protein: CASSQSGGSVRETQYF
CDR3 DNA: TGCGCCAGCAGCCAAAGCGGCGGGAGTGTGAGAGAGACCCAGTACTTC

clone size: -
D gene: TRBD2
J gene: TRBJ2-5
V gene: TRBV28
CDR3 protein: CASSPAGRQETQYF
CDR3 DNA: TGTGCCAGCAGTCCAGCGGGGAGACAAGAGACCCAGTACTTC

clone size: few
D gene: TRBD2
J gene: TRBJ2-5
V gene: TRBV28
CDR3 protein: CASSLTAGGSVETQYF
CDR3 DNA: TGTGCCAGCAGTTTAACGGCGGGAGGTTCAGTAGAGACCCAGTACTTC

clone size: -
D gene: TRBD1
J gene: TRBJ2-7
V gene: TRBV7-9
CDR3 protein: CASSLAGAGGYEQYF
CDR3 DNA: TGTGCCAGCAGCTTAGCAGGGGCAGGGGGATACGAGCAGTACTTC

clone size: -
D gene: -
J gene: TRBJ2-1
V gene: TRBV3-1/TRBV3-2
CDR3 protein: CASSPRGTFSYNEQFF
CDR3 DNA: TGTGCCAGCAGCCCTCGCGGGACGTTCTCCTACAATGAGCAGTTCTTC

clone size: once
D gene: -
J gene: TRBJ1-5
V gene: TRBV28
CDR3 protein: CASSAGIYNQPQHF
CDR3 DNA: TGTGCCAGCAGTGCCGGGATTTACAATCAGCCCCAGCATTTT

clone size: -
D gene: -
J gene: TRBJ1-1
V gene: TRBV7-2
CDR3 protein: CASSLGAVPTEAFF
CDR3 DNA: TGTGCCAGCAGCTTAGGAGCTGTCCCCACTGAAGCTTTCTTT

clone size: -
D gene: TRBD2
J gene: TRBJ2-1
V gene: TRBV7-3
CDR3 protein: CASSLTRTSGRGNEQFF
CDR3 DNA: TGTGCCAGCAGCTTAACCCGGACTAGCGGGAGAGGAAATGAGCAGTTCTTC